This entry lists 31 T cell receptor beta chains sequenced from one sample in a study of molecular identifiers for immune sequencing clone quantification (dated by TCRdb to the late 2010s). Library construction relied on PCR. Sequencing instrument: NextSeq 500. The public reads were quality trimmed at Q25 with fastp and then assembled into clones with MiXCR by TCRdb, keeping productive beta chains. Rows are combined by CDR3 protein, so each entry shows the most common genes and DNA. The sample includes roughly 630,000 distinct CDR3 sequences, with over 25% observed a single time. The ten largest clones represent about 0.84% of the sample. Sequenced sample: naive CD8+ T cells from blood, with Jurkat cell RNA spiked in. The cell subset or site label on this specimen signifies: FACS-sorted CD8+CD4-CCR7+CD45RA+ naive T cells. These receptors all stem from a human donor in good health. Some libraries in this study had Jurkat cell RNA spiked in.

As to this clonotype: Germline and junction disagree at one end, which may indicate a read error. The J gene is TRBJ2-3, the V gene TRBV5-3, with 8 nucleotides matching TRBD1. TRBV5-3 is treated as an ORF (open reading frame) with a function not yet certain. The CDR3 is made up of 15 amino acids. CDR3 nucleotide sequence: TGTGCCAGCAGCTTGGGACAGGACCCCGCAGATACGCAGTATTTT. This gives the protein CASSLGQDPADTQYF.

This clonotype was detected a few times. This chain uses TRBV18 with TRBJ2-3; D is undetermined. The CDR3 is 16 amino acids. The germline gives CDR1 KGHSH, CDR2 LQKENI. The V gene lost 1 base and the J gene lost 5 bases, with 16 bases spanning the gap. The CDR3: CASSPRRLTELDTQYF. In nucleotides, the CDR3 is TGTGCCAGCTCACCACGGCGACTTACCGAACTAGATACGCAGTATTTT.

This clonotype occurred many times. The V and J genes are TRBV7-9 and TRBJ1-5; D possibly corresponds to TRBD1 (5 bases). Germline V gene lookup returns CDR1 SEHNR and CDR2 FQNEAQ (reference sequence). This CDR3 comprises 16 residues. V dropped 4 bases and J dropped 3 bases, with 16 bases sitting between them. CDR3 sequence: CASSSSRGSVNQPQHF. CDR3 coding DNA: TGTGCCAGCAGCTCCTCACGGGGGTCGGTCAATCAGCCCCAGCATTTT. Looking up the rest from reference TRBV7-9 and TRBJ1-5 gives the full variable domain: DTGVSQNPRHKITKRGQNVTFRCDPISEHNRLYWYRQTLGQGPEFLTYFQNEAQLEKSRLLSDRFSAERPKGSFSTLEIQRTEQGDSAMYLCASSSSRGSVNQPQHFGDGTRLSIL.

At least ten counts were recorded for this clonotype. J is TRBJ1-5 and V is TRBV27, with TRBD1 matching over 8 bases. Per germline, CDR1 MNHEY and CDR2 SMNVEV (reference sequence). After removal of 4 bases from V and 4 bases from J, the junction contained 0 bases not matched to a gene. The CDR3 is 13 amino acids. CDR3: CASSWTGNQPQHF. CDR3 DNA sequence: TGTGCCAGCAGTTGGACAGGGAATCAGCCCCAGCATTTT.

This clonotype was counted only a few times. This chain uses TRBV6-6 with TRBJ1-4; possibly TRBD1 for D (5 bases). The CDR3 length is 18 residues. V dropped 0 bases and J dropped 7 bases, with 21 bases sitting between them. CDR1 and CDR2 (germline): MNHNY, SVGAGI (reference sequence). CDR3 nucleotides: TGTGCCAGCAGTTACTCGTATACGGGGCGAAACTTACCTGAAAAACTGTTTTTT. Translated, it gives CASSYSYTGRNLPEKLFF.

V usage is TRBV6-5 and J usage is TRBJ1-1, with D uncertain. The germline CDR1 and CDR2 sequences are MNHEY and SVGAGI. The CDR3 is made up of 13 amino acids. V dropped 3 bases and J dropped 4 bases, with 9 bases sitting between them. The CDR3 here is CASSYGRSTEAFF. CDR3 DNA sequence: TGTGCCAGCAGTTATGGACGTTCCACTGAAGCTTTCTTT.

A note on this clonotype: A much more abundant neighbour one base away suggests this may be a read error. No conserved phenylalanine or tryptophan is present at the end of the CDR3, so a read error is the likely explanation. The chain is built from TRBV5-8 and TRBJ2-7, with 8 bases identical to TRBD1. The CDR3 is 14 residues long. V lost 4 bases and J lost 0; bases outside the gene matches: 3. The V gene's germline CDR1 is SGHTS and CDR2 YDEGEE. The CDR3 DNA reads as TGTGCCAGCAGCGGGGACAGGCTCTCCTACGAGCAGTACTCC. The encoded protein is CASSGDRLSYEQYS.

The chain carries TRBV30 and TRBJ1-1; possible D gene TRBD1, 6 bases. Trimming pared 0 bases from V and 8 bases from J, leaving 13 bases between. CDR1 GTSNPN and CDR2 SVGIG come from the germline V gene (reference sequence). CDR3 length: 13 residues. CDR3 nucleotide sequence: TGTGCCTGGAGTGTAAGGCAGGGGTACGAAGCTTTCTTT. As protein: CAWSVRQGYEAFF.

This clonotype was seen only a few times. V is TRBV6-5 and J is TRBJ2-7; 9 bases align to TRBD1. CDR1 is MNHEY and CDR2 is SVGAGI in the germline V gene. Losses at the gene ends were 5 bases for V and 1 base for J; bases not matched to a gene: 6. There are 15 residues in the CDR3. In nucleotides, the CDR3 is TGTGCCAGCAGTCATGGACAGGGGACTTCCTACGAGCAGTACTTC. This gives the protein CASSHGQGTSYEQYF.

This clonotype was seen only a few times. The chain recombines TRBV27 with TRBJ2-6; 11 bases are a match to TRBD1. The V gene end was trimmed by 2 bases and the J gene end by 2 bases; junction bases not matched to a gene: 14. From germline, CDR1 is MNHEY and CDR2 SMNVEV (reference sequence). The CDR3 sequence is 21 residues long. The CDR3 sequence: CASSLAPGQGARSAGANVLTF. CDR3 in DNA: TGTGCCAGCAGTTTAGCACCCGGACAGGGGGCAAGGTCGGCTGGGGCCAACGTCCTGACTTTC. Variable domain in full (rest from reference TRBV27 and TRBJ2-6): EAQVTQNPRYLITVTGKKLTVTCSQNMNHEYMSWYRQDPGLGLRQIYYSMNVEVTDKGDVPEGYKVSRKEKRNFPLILESPSPNQTSLYFCASSLAPGQGARSAGANVLTFGAGSRLTVL.

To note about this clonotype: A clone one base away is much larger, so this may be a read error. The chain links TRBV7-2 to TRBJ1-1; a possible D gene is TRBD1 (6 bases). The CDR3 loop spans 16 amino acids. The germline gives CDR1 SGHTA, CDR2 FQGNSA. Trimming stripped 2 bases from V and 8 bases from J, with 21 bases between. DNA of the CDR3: TGTGCCAGCAGCTTAATAGGGGGACTGGGGAAGGGAGAAGCTTTCTTT. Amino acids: CASSLIGGLGKGEAFF.

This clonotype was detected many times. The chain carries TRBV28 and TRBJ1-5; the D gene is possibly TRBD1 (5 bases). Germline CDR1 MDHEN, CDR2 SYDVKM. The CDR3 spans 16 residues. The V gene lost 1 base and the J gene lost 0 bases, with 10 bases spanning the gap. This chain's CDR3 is CASSLLQADSNQPQHF. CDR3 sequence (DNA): TGTGCCAGCAGTTTATTACAGGCGGATAGCAATCAGCCCCAGCATTTT.

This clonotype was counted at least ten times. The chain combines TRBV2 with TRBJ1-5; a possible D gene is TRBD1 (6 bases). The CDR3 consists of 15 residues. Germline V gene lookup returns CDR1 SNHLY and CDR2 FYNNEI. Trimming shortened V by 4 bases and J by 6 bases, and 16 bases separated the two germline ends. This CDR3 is CASSVGSGGIQPQHF. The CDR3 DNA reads TGTGCCAGCAGTGTGGGGTCGGGGGGCATTCAGCCCCAGCATTTT. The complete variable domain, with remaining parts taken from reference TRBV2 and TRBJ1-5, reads EPEVTQTPSHQVTQMGQEVILRCVPISNHLYFYWYRQILGQKVEFLVSFYNNEISEKSEIFDDQFSVERPDGSNFTLKIRSTKLEDSAMYFCASSVGSGGIQPQHFGDGTRLSIL.

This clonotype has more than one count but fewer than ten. The CDR3 loop is CSAKRPGLAGGPYEQYF. The CDR3 DNA is TGCAGTGCTAAACGCCCGGGACTAGCGGGGGGACCTTACGAGCAGTACTTC. V is TRBV20-1 and J is TRBJ2-7; 15 bases match TRBD2. The V segment lost 4 bases and the J segment 4 bases; nucleotides outside the gene matches: 11. The germline V gene encodes CDR1 DFQATT and CDR2 SNEGSKA (reference sequence). The CDR3 has 17 residues.

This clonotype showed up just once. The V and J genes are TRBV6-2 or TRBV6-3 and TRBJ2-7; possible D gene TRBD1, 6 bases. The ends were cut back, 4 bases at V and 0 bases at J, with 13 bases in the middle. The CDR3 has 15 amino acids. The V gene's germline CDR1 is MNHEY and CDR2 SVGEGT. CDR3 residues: CASSCSRDTSYEQYF. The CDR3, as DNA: TGTGCCAGCAGTTGCTCCCGGGACACCTCCTACGAGCAGTACTTC.

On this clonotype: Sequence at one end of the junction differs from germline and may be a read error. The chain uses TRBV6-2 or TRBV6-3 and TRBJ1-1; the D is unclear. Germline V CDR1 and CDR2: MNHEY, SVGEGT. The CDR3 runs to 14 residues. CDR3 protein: CANSYSAENTEAFF. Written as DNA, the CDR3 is TGTGCCAACAGTTACTCAGCAGAGAACACTGAAGCTTTCTTT.

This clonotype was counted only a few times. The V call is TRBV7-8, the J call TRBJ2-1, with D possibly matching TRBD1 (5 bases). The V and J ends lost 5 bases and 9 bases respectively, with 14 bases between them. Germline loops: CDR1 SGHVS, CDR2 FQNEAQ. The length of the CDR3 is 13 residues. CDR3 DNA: TGTGCCAGCAGCGCAGGGTTTGTGATTGAGCAGTTCTTC. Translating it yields CASSAGFVIEQFF.

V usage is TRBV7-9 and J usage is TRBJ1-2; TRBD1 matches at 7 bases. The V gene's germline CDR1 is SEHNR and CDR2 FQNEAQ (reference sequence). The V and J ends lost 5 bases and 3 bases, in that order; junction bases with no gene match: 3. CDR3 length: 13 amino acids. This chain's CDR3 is CASSGGQYYGYTF. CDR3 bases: TGTGCCAGCAGCGGGGGACAGTACTATGGCTACACCTTC. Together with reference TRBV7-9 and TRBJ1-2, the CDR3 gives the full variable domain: DTGVSQNPRHKITKRGQNVTFRCDPISEHNRLYWYRQTLGQGPEFLTYFQNEAQLEKSRLLSDRFSAERPKGSFSTLEIQRTEQGDSAMYLCASSGGQYYGYTFGSGTRLTVV.

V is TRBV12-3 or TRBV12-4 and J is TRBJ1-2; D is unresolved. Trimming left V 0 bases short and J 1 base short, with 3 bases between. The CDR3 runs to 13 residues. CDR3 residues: CASSLALNYGYTF. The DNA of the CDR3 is TGTGCCAGCAGTTTAGCCCTTAACTATGGCTACACCTTC.

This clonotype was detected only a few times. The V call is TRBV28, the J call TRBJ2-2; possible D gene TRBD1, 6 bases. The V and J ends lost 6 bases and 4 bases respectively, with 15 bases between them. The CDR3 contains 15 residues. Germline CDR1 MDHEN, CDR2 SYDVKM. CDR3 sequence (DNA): TGTGCCAGCAGCTCTTACAGGGTTTCCACCGGGGAGCTGTTTTTT. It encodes CASSSYRVSTGELFF.

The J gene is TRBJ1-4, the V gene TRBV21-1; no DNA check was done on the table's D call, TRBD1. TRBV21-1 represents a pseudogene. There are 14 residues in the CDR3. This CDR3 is CASRTTGGYEKLFF. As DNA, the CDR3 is TGTGCCAGCAGAACGACCGGGGGATATGAAAAACTGTTTTTT.

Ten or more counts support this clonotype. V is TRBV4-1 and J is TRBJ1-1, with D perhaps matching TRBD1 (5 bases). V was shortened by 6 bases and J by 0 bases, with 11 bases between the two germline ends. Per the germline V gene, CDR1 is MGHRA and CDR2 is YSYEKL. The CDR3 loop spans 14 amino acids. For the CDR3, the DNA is TGCGCCAGCAGGACCGGGACGGTGAACACTGAAGCTTTCTTT. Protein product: CASRTGTVNTEAFF.

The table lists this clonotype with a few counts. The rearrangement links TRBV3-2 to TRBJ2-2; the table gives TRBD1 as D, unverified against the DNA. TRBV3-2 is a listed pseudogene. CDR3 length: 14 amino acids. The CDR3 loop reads CASSQEKGLGELFF. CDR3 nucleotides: TGTGCCAGCAGCCAAGAGAAGGGGCTCGGGGAGCTGTTTTTT.

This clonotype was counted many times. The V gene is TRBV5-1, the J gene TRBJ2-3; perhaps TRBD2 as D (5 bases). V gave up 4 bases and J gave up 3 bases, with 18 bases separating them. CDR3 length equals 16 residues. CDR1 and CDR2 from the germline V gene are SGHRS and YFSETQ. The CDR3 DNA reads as TGCGCCAGCAGCCCGGATACCTCACGGGGTACAGATACGCAGTATTTT. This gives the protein CASSPDTSRGTDTQYF.

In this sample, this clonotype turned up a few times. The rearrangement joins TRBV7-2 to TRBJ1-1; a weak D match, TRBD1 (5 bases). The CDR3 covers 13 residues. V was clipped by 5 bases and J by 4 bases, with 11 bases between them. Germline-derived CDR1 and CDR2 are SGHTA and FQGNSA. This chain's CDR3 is CASSQGVSTEAFF. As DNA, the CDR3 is TGTGCCAGCAGCCAAGGGGTCAGCACTGAAGCTTTCTTT.

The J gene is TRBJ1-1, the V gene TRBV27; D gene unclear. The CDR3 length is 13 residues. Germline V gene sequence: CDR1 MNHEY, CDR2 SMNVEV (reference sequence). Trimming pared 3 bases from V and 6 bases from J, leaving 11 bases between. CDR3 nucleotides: TGTGCCAGCAGTTTGGGAGGGCGGCCTGAAGCTTTCTTT. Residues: CASSLGGRPEAFF.

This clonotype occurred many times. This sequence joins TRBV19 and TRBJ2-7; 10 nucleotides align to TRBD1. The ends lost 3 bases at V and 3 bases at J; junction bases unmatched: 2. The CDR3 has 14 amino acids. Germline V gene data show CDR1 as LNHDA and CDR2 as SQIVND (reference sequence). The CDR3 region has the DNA TGTGCCAGTAGTATTGGACAGGGGGTCTACGAGCAGTACTTC. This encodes CASSIGQGVYEQYF.

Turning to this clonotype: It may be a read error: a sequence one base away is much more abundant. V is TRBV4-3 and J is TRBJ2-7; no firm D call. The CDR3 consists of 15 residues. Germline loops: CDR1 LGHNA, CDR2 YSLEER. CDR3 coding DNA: TGCGCCAGCAGCCACCAGGCCACCGCGCACTACGAGCTGTACTTC. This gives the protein CASSHQATAHYELYF.

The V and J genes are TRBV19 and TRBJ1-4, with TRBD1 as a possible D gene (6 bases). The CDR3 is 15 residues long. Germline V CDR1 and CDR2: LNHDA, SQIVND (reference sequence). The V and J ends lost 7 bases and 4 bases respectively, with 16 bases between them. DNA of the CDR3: TGTGCCAGTAAGGCAGGGGCGATCGTTAATGAAAAACTGTTTTTT. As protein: CASKAGAIVNEKLFF.

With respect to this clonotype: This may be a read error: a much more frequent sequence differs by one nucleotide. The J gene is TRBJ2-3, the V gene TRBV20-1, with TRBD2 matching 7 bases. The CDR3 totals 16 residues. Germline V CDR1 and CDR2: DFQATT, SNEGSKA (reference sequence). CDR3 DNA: TGCAATGCTAGAGACATAAGCGGGACTAGCACAGATACGCAGTATTTT. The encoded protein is CNARDISGTSTDTQYF.

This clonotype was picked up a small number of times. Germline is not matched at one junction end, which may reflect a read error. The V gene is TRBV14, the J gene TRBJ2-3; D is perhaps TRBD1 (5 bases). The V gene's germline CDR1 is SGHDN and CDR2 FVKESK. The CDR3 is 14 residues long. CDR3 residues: CASSHLLSTGTQYF. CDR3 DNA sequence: TGTGCCAGCAGCCACCTACTTAGCACAGGTACGCAGTATTTT. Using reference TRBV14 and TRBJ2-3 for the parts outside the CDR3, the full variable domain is EAGVTQFPSHSVIEKGQTVTLRCDPISGHDNLYWYRRVMGKEIKFLLHFVKESKQDESGMPNNRFLAERTGGTYSTLKVQPAELEDSGVYFCASSHLLSTGTQYFGPGTRLTVL.